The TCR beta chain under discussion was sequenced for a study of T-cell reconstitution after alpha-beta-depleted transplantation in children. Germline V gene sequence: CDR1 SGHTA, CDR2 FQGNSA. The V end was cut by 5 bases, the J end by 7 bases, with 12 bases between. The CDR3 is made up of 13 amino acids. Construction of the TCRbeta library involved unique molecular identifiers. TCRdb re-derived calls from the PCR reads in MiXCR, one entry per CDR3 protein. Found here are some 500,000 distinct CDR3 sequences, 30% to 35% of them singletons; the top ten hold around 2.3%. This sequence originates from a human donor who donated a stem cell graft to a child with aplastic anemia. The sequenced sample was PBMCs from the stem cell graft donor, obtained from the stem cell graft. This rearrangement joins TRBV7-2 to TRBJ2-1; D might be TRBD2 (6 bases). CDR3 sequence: CASSRDWRNEQFF. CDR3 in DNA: TGTGCCAGCAGCCGGGACTGGCGGAATGAGCAGTTCTTC.